The rows below give T cell receptor beta chains drawn from one sample of a study of response to subunit inactivated influenza vaccine. TCRdb re-derived calls from the RT-PCR reads in MiXCR, one entry per CDR3 protein. Of 500,000 to 600,000 distinct CDR3 sequences in the sample, around 11% are singletons; the top ten hold roughly 11%. These data were likewise used in another study, on T cells expressing NK-cell markers.

The source was PBMCs from blood, collected on the day of vaccination. The receptor set was obtained from a man aged 45 to 65 who received an inactivated influenza vaccine. Each CDR3 is given with its conserved first and last residue. Fields, in order: V gene, clone size, D gene, J gene, CDR3 protein, CDR3 DNA. D genes are given only for firm matches. Rows may omit the clone size; those that give it use once, few, many or a size class.

TRBV20-1	NA	TRBD2	TRBJ2-3	CSASSRGGADTQYF	TGCAGTGCTTCCTCTCGCGGGGGAGCAGATACGCAGTATTTT
TRBV12-3/TRBV12-4	NA	TRBD1	TRBJ2-5	CASSFRDRERGETQYF	TGTGCCAGCAGTTTCCGCGACAGGGAGAGGGGAGAGACCCAGTACTTC
TRBV10-3	NA	TRBD2	TRBJ2-1	CAISEASGLAGGEQFF	TGTGCCATCAGTGAGGCCTCGGGACTAGCGGGAGGTGAGCAGTTCTTC
TRBV29-1	many	NA	TRBJ2-2	CSVTYMNTGELFF	TGCAGCGTTACCTACATGAACACCGGGGAGCTGTTTTTT
TRBV20-1	many	NA	TRBJ1-5	CSARTLQGEGQPQHF	TGCAGTGCTAGGACCTTGCAGGGTGAGGGTCAGCCCCAGCATTTT
TRBV27	few	TRBD2	TRBJ2-2	CASSTLLAGLFFGELFF	TGTGCCAGCAGTACCTTGCTAGCGGGCCTTTTTTTCGGGGAGCTGTTTTTT
TRBV12-3/TRBV12-4	NA	TRBD1	TRBJ2-1	CASSLNLRTGIYNEQFF	TGTGCCAGCAGTTTAAATCTTCGGACAGGGATCTACAATGAGCAGTTCTTC
TRBV11-1	few	NA	TRBJ2-2	CASSLRKASRVGELFF	TGTGCCAGCAGCTTACGGAAAGCTAGCAGGGTCGGGGAGCTGTTTTTT
TRBV4-2	few	NA	TRBJ2-7	CASSQEWESDEQYF	TGTGCCAGCAGCCAAGAGTGGGAGTCCGACGAGCAGTACTTC
TRBV28	many	NA	TRBJ2-3	CASSLLPGYPDTQYF	TGTGCCAGCAGTTTACTGCCAGGATATCCAGATACGCAGTATTTT
TRBV5-1	many	TRBD1	TRBJ1-6	CASRYGQDSPLHF	TGCGCCAGCAGGTACGGACAGGATTCACCCCTCCACTTT
TRBV28	NA	NA	TRBJ2-1	CASSLQASHNEQFF	TGTGCCAGCAGTTTACAGGCTAGTCACAATGAGCAGTTCTTC
TRBV20-1	NA	NA	TRBJ1-2	CSARDWGKVDGYTF	TGCAGTGCTAGAGATTGGGGGAAGGTCGATGGCTACACCTTC
TRBV28	many	TRBD2	TRBJ2-3	CASSLRGVTDTQYF	TGTGCCAGCAGCCTCCGGGGGGTCACAGATACGCAGTATTTT
TRBV5-1	few	TRBD1	TRBJ2-2	CASSSLPGQGTGELFF	TGCGCCAGCAGCTCCCTTCCGGGACAGGGAACCGGGGAGCTGTTTTTT
TRBV5-1	NA	NA	TRBJ2-7	CASTPHAASSYEQYF	TGCGCCAGCACCCCCCACGCGGCGAGCTCCTACGAGCAGTACTTC
TRBV7-2	NA	NA	TRBJ2-3	CASSLDRRGTQYF	TGTGCCAGCAGCTTAGATAGGAGAGGTACGCAGTATTTT
TRBV6-2/TRBV6-3	few	NA	TRBJ2-1	CASSYSPTSQEQFF	TGTGCCAGCAGTTACTCCCCGACTAGTCAAGAGCAGTTCTTC
TRBV19	many	NA	TRBJ1-5	CASTDSYQPQHF	TGTGCCAGTACCGATTCGTATCAGCCCCAGCATTTT
TRBV4-1	few	NA	TRBJ1-6	CASSQDQLYNSPLHF	TGCGCCAGCAGCCAAGATCAGTTATATAATTCACCCCTCCACTTT